The entry below gives a single TCR beta chain sequence along with its context. Its antigen is not identified. The sample comes from a study of cytomegalovirus exposure and HLA in healthy donors. Study background: The platform used for the 100 to 150 validation repertoires matched that of the roughly 700 first-cohort repertoires, a later analysis reported.

Among the roughly 120 subjects of the validation cohort, separate from the roughly 700-subject first cohort, were the donors. Assay: immunoSEQ multiplex PCR; the TCRdb copy retains only in-frame clones and omits some. This table holds about 110,000 clones, around 85% found once. Study-wide points: The study put some 150 TCR beta chains on its list as cytomegalovirus-associated.

The V gene's germline CDR1 is MGHRA and CDR2 YSYEKL. The CDR3 sequence is 14 residues long. V was shortened by 5 bases and J by 1 base, with 11 bases between the two germline ends. This chain links TRBV4-1 with TRBJ1-1; D perhaps matches TRBD1 (6 bases). Sequencing was carried out using PBMCs. This sequence was found in a woman aged 18-29 years in good health and CMV-seronegative. As DNA, the CDR3 is TGCGCCAGCAGCGGCCGGGACACGAACACTGAAGCTTTCTTT. It yields the protein CASSGRDTNTEAFF.